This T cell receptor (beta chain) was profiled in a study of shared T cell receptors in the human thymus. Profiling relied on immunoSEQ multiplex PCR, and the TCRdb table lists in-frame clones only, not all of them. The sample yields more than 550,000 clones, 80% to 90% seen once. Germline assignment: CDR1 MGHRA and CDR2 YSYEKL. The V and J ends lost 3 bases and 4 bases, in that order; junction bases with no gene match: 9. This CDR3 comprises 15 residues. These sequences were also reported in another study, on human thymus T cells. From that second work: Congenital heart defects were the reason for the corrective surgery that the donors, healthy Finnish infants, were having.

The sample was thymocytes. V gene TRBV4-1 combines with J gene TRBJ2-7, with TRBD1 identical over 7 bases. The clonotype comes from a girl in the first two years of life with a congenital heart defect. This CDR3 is CASSQDPDRAYEQYF. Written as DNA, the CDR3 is TGCGCCAGCAGCCAGGACCCCGACAGGGCTTACGAGCAGTACTTC.